The 31 T cell receptor beta chains below were found in one sample sequenced in a study of vaccination and CD4 T cells after COVID-19. Noted treatment: roughly ten-day PBMC culture with coronavirus spike peptide pools or control peptides (ViraFEST assay). Their target antigens are unknown. Sequenced with the Oncomine TCR Beta short-read assay was DNA taken from cultured CD4+ T cells. TCRdb analysed the PCR reads with MiXCR anew, one entry per CDR3 protein. Here the sample spans about 18,000 distinct CDR3 sequences, 70% being singletons. Material: CD4+ T cells from blood, cultured in vitro. The receptors stem from a human donor who had recovered from COVID-19.

A remark on this clonotype: The conserved final phenylalanine or tryptophan is absent from the CDR3, which likely points to a read error. The chain is built from TRBV28 and TRBJ2-7; D may be TRBD2 (7 bases). Trimming took off 6 bases at V and 7 bases at J, with 19 bases between the two ends. The germline CDR1 and CDR2 sequences are MDHEN and SYDVKM. The CDR3 has 14 residues. The DNA of the CDR3 is TGTGCCAGCAGAAGGGGGGGAGATGAACATGAGCAGTACTAC. This gives the protein CASRRGGDEHEQYY.

The chain uses TRBV6-2 or TRBV6-3 and TRBJ1-1; D is uncertain. This CDR3 spans 15 amino acids. Trimming removed 0 bases at V and 4 bases at J, with 12 bases between. Germline V gene data show CDR1 as MNHEY and CDR2 as SVGEGT. The chain's CDR3 is CASSYSSTWGTEAFF. The CDR3 DNA reads TGTGCCAGCAGTTACTCGAGTACCTGGGGCACTGAAGCTTTCTTT.

The rearrangement uses TRBV11-1 and TRBJ2-5; no clear D gene. The V gene lost 5 bases and the J gene lost 2 bases, with 12 bases spanning the gap. In germline, CDR1 is SGHAT, CDR2 FQDESV (reference sequence). The CDR3 runs 14 residues. The CDR3 here is CASSEWAVQETQYF. The CDR3 DNA sequence: TGTGCCAGCAGCGAATGGGCAGTACAAGAGACCCAGTACTTC.

CDR3 bases: TGTGCCAGCAGCCCGCAATCAGGGGAGGTCTATGGCTACACCTTC. It translates to CASSPQSGEVYGYTF. V is TRBV7-9 and J is TRBJ1-2; a possible D gene is TRBD1 (6 bases). This CDR3 is 15 amino acids long. With 5 bases removed from V and 4 bases from J, the gap between germline ends came to 17 bases. Germline CDR1 is SEHNR and CDR2 is FQNEAQ (reference sequence). Variable domain in full (rest from reference TRBV7-9 and TRBJ1-2): DTGVSQNPRHKITKRGQNVTFRCDPISEHNRLYWYRQTLGQGPEFLTYFQNEAQLEKSRLLSDRFSAERPKGSFSTLEIQRTEQGDSAMYLCASSPQSGEVYGYTFGSGTRLTVV.

This chain uses TRBV11-2 with TRBJ1-2; D not resolved. This CDR3 spans 14 amino acids. Deletions cut 5 bases from V and 2 bases from J, with 12 bases between. Germline V CDR1 and CDR2: SGHAT, FQNNGV. In DNA, the CDR3 is TGTGCCAGCAGCCGCTCGGACGGGAACTATGGCTACACCTTC. Amino acids: CASSRSDGNYGYTF. The whole variable domain, remainder taken from reference TRBV11-2 and TRBJ1-2, is EAGVAQSPRYKIIEKRQSVAFWCNPISGHATLYWYQQILGQGPKLLIQFQNNGVVDDSQLPKDRFSAERLKGVDSTLKIQPAKLEDSAVYLCASSRSDGNYGYTFGSGTRLTVV.

J is TRBJ2-7 and V is TRBV20-1; perhaps TRBD2 as D (5 bases). The CDR3 has 14 residues. The V gene lost 1 base and the J gene lost 2 bases, with 12 bases spanning the gap. Germline V gene data show CDR1 as DFQATT and CDR2 as SNEGSKA (reference sequence). The CDR3 protein is CSARAPRGTYEQYF. The CDR3 nucleotides read TGCAGTGCTAGAGCCCCCCGGGGAACCTACGAGCAGTACTTC.

The rearrangement links TRBV7-9 to TRBJ1-1, with D possibly TRBD1 on 6 matching bases. Trimming pared 5 bases from V and 5 bases from J, leaving 21 bases between. Germline V gene sequence: CDR1 SEHNR, CDR2 FQNEAQ (reference sequence). The CDR3 consists of 16 residues. DNA of the CDR3: TGTGCCAGCAGCCTCCGGGACACCATATTCGGGACTGAAGCTTTCTTT. Its translation is CASSLRDTIFGTEAFF.

The chain combines TRBV6-2 or TRBV6-3 with TRBJ2-5; the D gene is possibly TRBD1 (6 bases). Germline lookup yields CDR1 MNHEY and CDR2 SVGEGT. V lost 2 bases, J lost 4 bases, and 11 bases lay in between. The length of the CDR3 is 14 residues. CDR3: CASSYGTGRETQYF. CDR3 nucleotide sequence: TGTGCCAGCAGTTACGGTACAGGGCGAGAGACCCAGTACTTC.

This clonotype was observed a handful of times. This rearrangement joins TRBV7-2 to TRBJ1-1; weak D call: TRBD1 (5 bases). The CDR3 covers 13 residues. CDR1 is SGHTA and CDR2 is FQGNSA in the germline V gene. V was pared by 6 bases and J by 10 bases, with 18 bases between. CDR3: CASSPERYRGAFF. The CDR3 nucleotides read TGTGCCAGCAGTCCTGAGAGATATAGGGGAGCTTTCTTT.

The genes are TRBV5-6 and TRBJ2-3; D uncertain. Germline V gives CDR1 SGHDT, CDR2 YYEEEE. V lost 6 bases and J 3 bases, leaving 17 bases between the germline ends. The CDR3 sequence is 15 residues long. CDR3 coding DNA: TGTGCCAGCACCCTGGGCACGTTGAGGACAGATACGCAGTATTTT. This encodes CASTLGTLRTDTQYF. Complete variable domain (other parts from reference TRBV5-6 and TRBJ2-3): DAGVTQSPTHLIKTRGQQVTLRCSPKSGHDTVSWYQQALGQGPQFIFQYYEEEERQRGNFPDRFSGHQFPNYSSELNVNALLLGDSALYLCASTLGTLRTDTQYFGPGTRLTVL.

The rearrangement joins TRBV14 to TRBJ1-1, with 9 nucleotides matching TRBD1. Trimming cost V 1 base and J 5 bases; bases outside gene matches: 8. CDR1 and CDR2 from the germline V gene are SGHDN and FVKESK. The CDR3 is 16 residues long. The DNA for the CDR3 is TGTGCCAGCAGCCAAGGCCGACAGGGGGAGTGGACTGAAGCTTTCTTT. Translated: CASSQGRQGEWTEAFF.

The J gene is TRBJ2-5, the V gene TRBV28; D not resolved. V shed 2 bases and J shed 2 bases, with 6 bases lying between them. The CDR3 runs 13 residues. CDR1 is MDHEN, CDR2 SYDVKM, per germline. The CDR3 DNA reads as TGTGCCAGCAGTTTAGTGGCGCAAGAGACCCAGTACTTC. This gives the protein CASSLVAQETQYF.

V and J are TRBV6-5 and TRBJ2-2; 7 bases are shared with TRBD1. With V trimmed by 2 bases and J by 1 base, 4 bases remained unmatched. The germline V gene has CDR1 MNHEY and CDR2 SVGAGI. There are 16 residues in the CDR3. CDR3: CASSYTRDRNTGELFF. The DNA for the CDR3 is TGTGCCAGCAGTTACACCAGGGACAGGAACACCGGGGAGCTGTTTTTT.

V is TRBV20-1 and J is TRBJ2-5; 7 nucleotides match TRBD1. Germline loops: CDR1 DFQATT, CDR2 SNEGSKA (reference sequence). CDR3 size: 15 residues. V gave up 6 bases and J gave up 4 bases; unmatched junction bases: 14. The CDR3 nucleotides read TGCAGTGCCCTCTTCGACAGGGCTGGGGGAGAGACCCAGTACTTC. It translates to CSALFDRAGGETQYF.

This clonotype was counted only a few times. The CDR3 DNA reads as TGTGCCACCTTGACTAGCGGGACCTACGAGCAGTACTTC. Translating gives CATLTSGTYEQYF. The V and J genes are TRBV6-1 and TRBJ2-7, with TRBD2 matching 11 bases. V shed 10 bases, J shed 2 bases, and the junction held 4 bases outside the gene matches. The CDR3 has 13 amino acids. Germline V gives CDR1 MNHNS, CDR2 SASEGT.

This chain joins TRBV7-8 and TRBJ2-5; D not resolved. CDR3 length equals 13 residues. Per the germline V gene, CDR1 is SGHVS and CDR2 is FQNEAQ. V lost 1 base and J lost 1, with 4 bases in between. The DNA of the CDR3 is TGTGCCAGCAGCTTAGGTCTCCAAGAGACCCAGTACTTC. It codes for CASSLGLQETQYF. The whole variable domain, remainder taken from reference TRBV7-8 and TRBJ2-5, is GAGVSQSPRYKVAKRGQDVALRCDPISGHVSLFWYQQALGQGPEFLTYFQNEAQLDKSGLPSDRFFAERPEGSVSTLKIQRTQQEDSAVYLCASSLGLQETQYFGPGTRLLVL.

The chain couples TRBV7-2 to TRBJ2-7; 9 bases line up with TRBD2. The germline V gene encodes CDR1 SGHTA and CDR2 FQGNSA. This CDR3 region has 15 residues. V shed 5 bases and J 4 bases; nucleotides not matched to a gene: 9. In nucleotides, the CDR3 is TGTGCCAGCAGCGAGGATAGCGGGAGAGTGTACGAGCAGTACTTC. It encodes CASSEDSGRVYEQYF.

The rearrangement joins TRBV19 to TRBJ2-6; D may be TRBD1 (8 bases). The CDR3 runs 21 residues. Trimming took off 1 base at V and 1 base at J, with 23 bases between the two ends. Germline-derived CDR1 and CDR2 are LNHDA and SQIVND (reference sequence). The CDR3, as DNA: TGTGCCAGTAGTATAGGCCCGTACAGGGGGGGATCCGTTTCTGGGGCCAACGTCCTGACTTTC. Translated, it gives CASSIGPYRGGSVSGANVLTF.

The V and J genes are TRBV6-2 or TRBV6-3 and TRBJ1-1, with 9 bases identical to TRBD1. V shed 6 bases, J shed 1 base, and the junction held 6 bases outside the gene matches. The germline gives CDR1 MNHEY, CDR2 SVGEGT. CDR3 length: 15 residues. The CDR3 DNA sequence: TGTGCCAGCAGGACAGGGGGTGTGTCGAACACTGAAGCTTTCTTT. Residues: CASRTGGVSNTEAFF.

In DNA form, the CDR3 reads TGTGCCAGCAGTTACCCCAGTAAAGTCGGGTTGGATCAGCCCCAGCATTTT. Its protein is CASSYPSKVGLDQPQHF. This chain uses TRBV6-5 with TRBJ1-5; D remains ambiguous. This CDR3 is built from 17 residues. CDR1 is MNHEY, CDR2 SVGAGI, per germline. V was trimmed by 2 bases and J by 5 bases, leaving 19 bases between them.

The V and J genes are TRBV27 and TRBJ1-2, with D perhaps TRBD1 (5 bases). The germline V and J ends were trimmed by 6 bases and 0 bases, with 11 bases remaining between them. The CDR3 runs 14 residues. CDR1 is MNHEY and CDR2 is SMNVEV in the germline V gene (reference sequence). The CDR3 bases are TGTGCCAGCAGCTCCGGGGCGACTAACTATGGCTACACCTTC. As protein: CASSSGATNYGYTF.

The chain joins TRBV28 to TRBJ2-3, with D hard to call. Germline V CDR1 and CDR2: MDHEN, SYDVKM. Trimming removed 0 bases at V and 0 bases at J, with 4 bases between. The CDR3 contains 14 residues. The CDR3 loop is CASSLWDSTDTQYF. DNA of the CDR3: TGTGCCAGCAGTTTATGGGACAGCACAGATACGCAGTATTTT.

This chain joins TRBV2 and TRBJ2-3, with TRBD2 identical over 11 bases. The CDR3 consists of 15 residues. J lost 8 bases, V lost 8 bases, and 12 bases had no gene match. Germline CDR1 and CDR2: SNHLY and FYNNEI. The CDR3 sequence: CASAEPSGRTGTQYF. In nucleotides, the CDR3 is TGTGCCAGCGCGGAGCCTAGCGGGAGGACGGGTACGCAGTATTTT.

This rearrangement joins TRBV20-1 to TRBJ2-5; tentative D call: TRBD2 (5 bases). CDR3 length equals 12 residues. Per the germline V gene, CDR1 is DFQATT and CDR2 is SNEGSKA (reference sequence). With 6 bases removed from V and 5 bases from J, the gap between germline ends came to 13 bases. The CDR3 bases are TGCAGTGCCGAGGACGGCGGGGAGACCCAGTACTTC. Protein sequence: CSAEDGGETQYF.

The chain carries TRBV20-1 and TRBJ2-3, with 8 bases fitting TRBD2. The CDR3 is made up of 16 amino acids. Germline lookup yields CDR1 DFQATT and CDR2 SNEGSKA (reference sequence). With V trimmed by 0 bases and J by 2 bases, 7 bases remained unmatched. CDR3: CSARDVLADVTDTQYF. CDR3 nucleotide sequence: TGCAGTGCTAGAGATGTACTAGCGGATGTCACAGATACGCAGTATTTT.

The V call is TRBV6-1, the J call TRBJ1-1, with no clear D. Per the germline V gene, CDR1 is MNHNS and CDR2 is SASEGT. The CDR3 runs to 13 residues. V shed 4 bases and J shed 4 bases, with 10 bases lying between them. CDR3 loop: CASSVGGFTEAFF. The CDR3 region has the DNA TGTGCCAGCAGTGTGGGTGGGTTCACTGAAGCTTTCTTT.

This chain connects TRBV7-2 to TRBJ2-1; no clear D. Trimming left V 4 bases short and J 0 bases short, with 10 bases between. The germline V gene has CDR1 SGHTA and CDR2 FQGNSA. The CDR3 is made up of 15 amino acids. The CDR3 DNA reads as TGTGCCAGCAGCTCATCGTCGGGCTCCTACAATGAGCAGTTCTTC. Translation gives CASSSSSGSYNEQFF.

The rearrangement joins TRBV5-4 to TRBJ2-7, with 7 positions matching TRBD1. This CDR3 region has 16 residues. V trimming: 0 bases; J trimming: 4 bases; junction bases outside the gene matches: 10. CDR1 and CDR2 from the germline V gene are SGHNT and YYREEE (reference sequence). The CDR3 coding sequence is TGTGCCAGCAGCTTGGGCGGTAGGGGGCGCACGTACGAGCAGTACTTC. Its protein is CASSLGGRGRTYEQYF.

This clonotype was seen only a few times. CDR3 nucleotide sequence: TGCAGTGCCAGACTAGCGGGGCACCTCACAGATACGCAGTATTTT. It yields the protein CSARLAGHLTDTQYF. This chain connects TRBV20-1 to TRBJ2-3; 11 positions match TRBD2. CDR3 size: 15 residues. V dropped 6 bases and J dropped 2; count of bases not matched to a gene: 7. Germline CDR1 and CDR2: DFQATT and SNEGSKA (reference sequence).

The rearrangement links TRBV20-1 to TRBJ1-4, with D maybe TRBD1 (6 bases). Germline CDR1 reads DFQATT; CDR2 reads SNEGSKA (reference sequence). CDR3 length: 16 amino acids. Trimming removed 3 bases from V and 7 bases from J, with 21 bases in between. CDR3 sequence reads: CSASPQGTGRSEKLFF. Written as DNA, the CDR3 is TGCAGTGCTAGCCCACAGGGAACCGGGCGTAGTGAAAAACTGTTTTTT.

The chain is built from TRBV20-1 and TRBJ2-5; no clear D. This CDR3 is built from 11 residues. CDR1 is DFQATT, CDR2 SNEGSKA, per germline (reference sequence). Trimming took off 5 bases at V and 11 bases at J, with 15 bases between the two ends. The CDR3 DNA is TGCAGTGCTCCCCGCCAGAGACCTCAGTACTTC. Its translation: CSAPRQRPQYF.